The rows below give T cell receptor beta chains drawn from one sample of a study of T cells in Graves' hyperthyroidism and ophthalmopathy. TCRdb redid the calling of the multiplex PCR reads with MiXCR, one entry per CDR3 protein. The table records over 350,000 distinct CDR3 sequences, approximately 14% of them present only once. Material: blood. Receptors were obtained from a man aged 18 to 29 with Graves' ophthalmopathy. Both conserved end residues are part of each CDR3. Fields, in order: D gene, V gene, clone size, J gene, CDR3 DNA, CDR3 protein. A D gene is named only where the DNA matches it firmly. Only part of the rows carry a size: once, few, many, or a class if the clone is expanded.

TRBD1	TRBV6-2/TRBV6-3	.	TRBJ2-7	TGTGCCAGCAGCTTTACAGGGGGCAAGGTGCACGAGCAGTACTTC	CASSFTGGKVHEQYF
TRBD2	TRBV20-1	many	TRBJ2-7	TGCAGTGTGACTAGCGGGATTAACGAGCAGTACTTC	CSVTSGINEQYF
TRBD2	TRBV5-1	.	TRBJ2-1	TGCGCCAGCAGCTTCGTCGGGGGGGCATACAATGAGCAGTTCTTC	CASSFVGGAYNEQFF
.	TRBV29-1	many	TRBJ2-1	TGCAGCGTGCTTGGAGGCTCCTACAATGAGCAGTTCTTC	CSVLGGSYNEQFF
TRBD2	TRBV27	many	TRBJ2-3	TGTGCCAGCAGTGAGGGACTTAGCGGGATGTGGGGCACAGATACGCAGTATTTT	CASSEGLSGMWGTDTQYF
.	TRBV11-3	many	TRBJ2-2	TGTGCCAGCAGACAGGACGGGAACACCGGGGAGCTGTTTTTT	CASRQDGNTGELFF
.	TRBV13	many	TRBJ1-5	TGTGCCAGCACCCTCTCGGGGAGCAATCAGCCCCAGCATTTT	CASTLSGSNQPQHF
.	TRBV6-1	.	TRBJ1-2	TGTGCCAGCAAAAGGGATTCGGGGGGCTACACCTTC	CASKRDSGGYTF
.	TRBV30	many	TRBJ1-5	TGTGCCTGGGGTCCGGGGATTAGCAATCAGCCCCAGCATTTT	CAWGPGISNQPQHF
TRBD1	TRBV20-1	few	TRBJ2-7	TGCAGTGCTATAGAACCTACAGGGGCCGAGCAGTACTTC	CSAIEPTGAEQYF
.	TRBV10-3	.	TRBJ1-4	TGTGCCATCAGTGAGTCGGGTGCAACTAATGAAAAACTGTTTTTT	CAISESGATNEKLFF
.	TRBV29-1	few	TRBJ2-1	TGCAGCGTTGCCGGGTCAAGGGGGAATGAGCAGTTCTTC	CSVAGSRGNEQFF
.	TRBV5-1	many	TRBJ2-5	TGCGCCAGCTCAATACGGAGGGGGGGCCAAGAGACCCAGTACTTC	CASSIRRGGQETQYF
.	TRBV18	.	TRBJ1-1	TGTGCCAGCTCACCGCAGGTAGGGACTTTGAACACTGAAGCTTTCTTT	CASSPQVGTLNTEAFF
.	TRBV7-2	many	TRBJ2-3	TGTGCCAGCACCTCGCAAGGGGAATTAAACACAGATACGCAGTATTTT	CASTSQGELNTDTQYF
.	TRBV29-1	many	TRBJ2-7	TGCAGCGTTGAAGATGTGACAGTCTCCTACGAGCAGTACTTC	CSVEDVTVSYEQYF
.	TRBV13	many	TRBJ2-5	TGTGCCAGCAGCTACCTTCTTGGCGGACAAGAGACCCAGTACTTC	CASSYLLGGQETQYF
TRBD1	TRBV7-2	.	TRBJ2-1	TGTGCCAGCAGCTTACCGGGACAGGTAGAGTTCTTC	CASSLPGQVEFF
TRBD2	TRBV6-2/TRBV6-3	.	TRBJ2-3	TGTGCCAGCAGCCTAGCGGGGTCCAGAGATACGCAGTATTTT	CASSLAGSRDTQYF
TRBD2	TRBV6-4	few	TRBJ2-3	TGTGCCAGCAGTGATAGCGGGGGGGCCACAGATACGCAGTATTTT	CASSDSGGATDTQYF
.	TRBV15	many	TRBJ2-1	TGTGCCACCAGCAGTGTTGCGGGGGCGTGGGGCTACAATGAGCAGTTCTTC	CATSSVAGAWGYNEQFF
TRBD1	TRBV19	.	TRBJ2-7	TGTGCCAGTAGCCTACGACCGGGACAGGGACCCTACGAGCAGTACTTC	CASSLRPGQGPYEQYF
.	TRBV6-1	many	TRBJ1-2	TGTGCCAGCAGAATACAGGTACGTCCGACCGGCTACACCTTC	CASRIQVRPTGYTF
.	TRBV4-1	few	TRBJ1-6	TGCGCCAGCAGCCAAGGACACTATAATTCACCCCTCCACTTT	CASSQGHYNSPLHF
TRBD1	TRBV3-1	many	TRBJ2-3	TGTGCCAGCAGCCAAGTATTCGGGACAGGGAATGCAGATACGCAGTATTTT	CASSQVFGTGNADTQYF
TRBD1	TRBV5-1	many	TRBJ2-7	TGCGCCAGCAGACAAACTGCCGGACAGGGGATCGGGCAGTACTTC	CASRQTAGQGIGQYF
.	TRBV12-3/TRBV12-4	many	TRBJ2-1	TGTGCCAGCAATTCCCGACTCGGGAGTGGATCCTACAATGAGCAGTTCTTC	CASNSRLGSGSYNEQFF
.	TRBV5-6	many	TRBJ2-7	TGTGCCAGCAGCTCCGGACAGCTAGGCGAGCAGTACTTC	CASSSGQLGEQYF
.	TRBV7-9	many	TRBJ2-7	TGTGCCAGCAGCGGGCCAGTCTCCTACGAGCAGTACTTC	CASSGPVSYEQYF
.	TRBV18	.	TRBJ1-2	TGTGCCAGCTCACAGGGGGTGGACTATGGCTACACCTTC	CASSQGVDYGYTF
TRBD1	TRBV11-2	.	TRBJ1-1	TGTGCCAGCAGCTTATGGGCAGGGGGATTTGGTAACACTGAAGCTTTCTTT	CASSLWAGGFGNTEAFF
TRBD1	TRBV5-5	many	TRBJ2-7	TGTGCCAGCGGATCCGGACAGGCCTACGAGCAGTACTTC	CASGSGQAYEQYF
.	TRBV9	few	TRBJ1-5	TGTGCCAGCAGCGTAGAAGGGTTCGGTCAGCCCCAGCATTTT	CASSVEGFGQPQHF
.	TRBV9	few	TRBJ2-5	TGTGCCAGCAGCGTAGAGGGCCGCATTAGGGAGACCCAGTACTTC	CASSVEGRIRETQYF
.	TRBV5-1	many	TRBJ1-1	TGCGCCAGCGGCCGGTCAGGGGTTTCGGGCACTGAAGCTTTCTTT	CASGRSGVSGTEAFF
.	TRBV3-1	many	TRBJ1-4	TGTGCCAGCAGCCAAGATCGGGGCCGCGGGGAAAAACTGTTTTTT	CASSQDRGRGEKLFF
.	TRBV7-2	many	TRBJ2-7	TGTGCCAGCAGCTTAGACCAGGGCTCTTTCTACGAGCAGTACTTC	CASSLDQGSFYEQYF
.	TRBV4-1	few	TRBJ2-1	TGCGCCAGCAGCCAACCCGGGGACAACAATGAGCAGTTCTTC	CASSQPGDNNEQFF
.	TRBV5-6	.	TRBJ1-2	TGTGCCAGCAGCTCACCCTACCGGGGGGACTATGGCTACACCTTC	CASSSPYRGDYGYTF
.	TRBV7-2	many	TRBJ2-5	TGTGCCAGCAGCTCAGCGGTGGGGGGAGAGACCCAGTACTTC	CASSSAVGGETQYF
.	TRBV29-1	many	TRBJ1-1	TGCAGCGTTGGGGCACAGGGTAACACTGAAGCTTTCTTT	CSVGAQGNTEAFF